The clone carrying this T cell receptor beta chain was seen ten or more times. Its antigen remains unknown. The CDR3 contains 15 residues. The sample's treatment: randomized to nivolumab then ipilimumab (arm A) or the reverse (arm B). These data are taken from a study of sequential checkpoint blockade in melanoma. As for the study in general: After both sequences, patients received maintenance nivolumab. TCRβ was sequenced from DNA of 91 pretreatment tumors. The study, taken as a whole, reports: Rising tumor T-cell fraction and clonality meant about 30 times likelier benefit.

Assay: immunoSEQ multiplex PCR; the TCRdb copy retains only in-frame clones and omits some. The table includes about 37,000 clones, over 30% detected once. This chain links TRBV1 with TRBJ2-3; the table gives TRBD2 as D, unverified against the DNA. TRBV1 is a pseudogene. Sequences were derived from tumor tissue (inferred from file names), sampled from a patient given nivolumab and ipilimumab in sequence. This clonotype was obtained from a human donor with melanoma. CDR3 loop: CASSQGAGGPDTQYF. As DNA, the CDR3 is TGCGCCAGCAGCCAAGGAGCGGGGGGGCCAGATACGCAGTATTTT.